These 29 T cell receptor beta chains were sequenced from one sample in a study of blood T cell repertoires in COVID-19. The data were produced by immunoSEQ multiplex PCR, yet TCRdb's version contains in-frame clones alone and is incomplete. Among about 82,000 clones listed, 80% were seen once. What was sequenced was peripheral blood. These receptors all come from a woman in her forties with active or convalescent COVID-19.

In the case of this clone: Germline and junction disagree at one end, which may indicate a read error. The chain employs TRBV4-3 and TRBJ2-5, with TRBD1 as a possible D gene (5 bases). The germline CDR1 and CDR2 sequences are LGHNA and YSLEER. This CDR3 spans 14 amino acids. CDR3 nucleotide sequence: TGCGCCAGCAGCGAAGATTACCAGGGAGAGACCCAGTACTTC. Translating gives CASSEDYQGETQYF.

The CDR3 DNA is TGCGCCAGCAGGGCACTAGCGGGGGGATCGGATACGCAGTATTTT. Amino acids: CASRALAGGSDTQYF. The V and J genes are TRBV10-2 and TRBJ2-3, with TRBD2 matching 12 bases. The germline CDR1 and CDR2 sequences are WSHSY and SAAADI. The CDR3 sequence is 15 residues long. V dropped 6 bases and J dropped 6; count of bases not matched to a gene: 7.

The DNA for the CDR3 is TGCAGCGTTGAGGCGACAGGGGGGGGTAGCTATGGCTACACCTTC. It translates to CSVEATGGGSYGYTF. The chain recombines TRBV29-1 with TRBJ1-2; 9 bases are a match to TRBD1. CDR1 is SQVTM and CDR2 is ANQGSEA in the germline V gene. This CDR3 spans 15 amino acids. V lost 3 bases and J lost 4; bases outside the gene matches: 9.

The chain recombines TRBV18 with TRBJ2-5; tentative D call: TRBD2 (5 bases). V was pared by 3 bases and J by 4 bases, with 18 bases between. The CDR3 is 16 residues long. Germline V gene sequence: CDR1 KGHSH, CDR2 LQKENI. CDR3 protein: CASSPVSLLGGETQYF. The CDR3 DNA follows: TGTGCCAGCTCACCTGTGTCCTTACTAGGAGGAGAGACCCAGTACTTC.

This rearrangement joins TRBV5-6 to TRBJ2-7; 8 bases line up with TRBD1. Germline V lookup: CDR1 SGHDT, CDR2 YYEEEE. Losses at the gene ends were 4 bases for V and 4 bases for J; bases not matched to a gene: 10. CDR3 length: 15 amino acids. The CDR3 nucleotides read TGTGCCAGCAGCCCCGTGACAGGGGAGATATACGAGCAGTACTTC. Translating gives CASSPVTGEIYEQYF. Looking up the rest from reference TRBV5-6 and TRBJ2-7 gives the full variable domain: DAGVTQSPTHLIKTRGQQVTLRCSPKSGHDTVSWYQQALGQGPQFIFQYYEEEERQRGNFPDRFSGHQFPNYSSELNVNALLLGDSALYLCASSPVTGEIYEQYFGPGTRLTVT.

This clone was seen more than once but under ten times. V usage is TRBV7-2 and J usage is TRBJ1-5; 7 positions match TRBD1. The trim removed 1 base at V and 5 bases at J, leaving 5 bases unmatched. The germline CDR1 and CDR2 sequences are SGHTA and FQGNSA. This CDR3 region has 15 residues. CDR3 nucleotide sequence: TGTGCCAGCAGCTTAGAGGGACAGAGTTATCAGCCCCAGCATTTT. Its translation is CASSLEGQSYQPQHF.

This chain uses TRBV28 with TRBJ1-3; weak D call: TRBD1 (6 bases). The CDR3 contains 14 residues. Trimming took 2 bases from V and 2 from J, leaving 7 bases between them. The germline V gene encodes CDR1 MDHEN and CDR2 SYDVKM. This chain's CDR3 is CASSLRGTGNTIYF. CDR3 coding DNA: TGTGCCAGCAGTTTAAGGGGGACTGGAAACACCATATATTTT.

V and J are TRBV28 and TRBJ1-5, with D tentatively TRBD1 (5 bases). Trimming removed 2 bases from V and 0 bases from J, with 8 bases in between. CDR3 size: 15 residues. Germline assignment: CDR1 MDHEN and CDR2 SYDVKM. The CDR3 sequence is CASSLRGHSNQPQHF. As DNA, the CDR3 is TGTGCCAGCAGTTTAAGGGGCCATAGCAATCAGCCCCAGCATTTT.

This clone occurred once. In nucleotides, the CDR3 is TGCAGCGTCACAGGGGACTACGAGCAGTACTTC. It is translated as CSVTGDYEQYF. The chain carries TRBV29-1 and TRBJ2-7; 7 nucleotides agree with TRBD1. Germline V CDR1 and CDR2: SQVTM, ANQGSEA. V lost 6 bases, J lost 3 bases, and 2 bases stayed unmatched. This CDR3 comprises 11 residues.

The rearrangement links TRBV18 to TRBJ1-2; TRBD1 matches 9 bases. Germline CDR1 reads KGHSH; CDR2 reads LQKENI. The CDR3 covers 15 residues. The V and J ends lost 4 bases and 3 bases, in that order; junction bases with no gene match: 6. CDR3 region: CASSLKQGADYGYTF. The DNA of the CDR3 is TGTGCCAGCTCACTTAAACAGGGGGCGGACTATGGCTACACCTTC.

V is TRBV28 and J is TRBJ2-5, with a possible D match to TRBD1 (6 bases). Germline V gene lookup returns CDR1 MDHEN and CDR2 SYDVKM. V lost 1 base and J 4 bases, leaving 13 bases between the germline ends. There are 15 residues in the CDR3. The CDR3: CASSLYRTAGETQYF. DNA of the CDR3: TGTGCCAGCAGTTTATACAGGACAGCAGGAGAGACCCAGTACTTC.

The genes are TRBV5-4 and TRBJ2-2, with TRBD2 matching 7 bases. The length of the CDR3 is 15 residues. Trimming removed 1 base from V and 1 base from J; junction bases left unmatched: 1. Germline CDR1 SGHNT, CDR2 YYREEE (reference sequence). The CDR3 here is CASSLPSGNTGELFF. CDR3 DNA: TGTGCCAGCAGCTTGCCTAGCGGGAACACCGGGGAGCTGTTTTTT.

This rearrangement joins TRBV7-8 to TRBJ2-5; no clear D. There are 14 residues in the CDR3. Between the trimmed V and J ends, which lost 3 bases and 3 bases, there was a span of 11 bases. The germline V gene has CDR1 SGHVS and CDR2 FQNEAQ. CDR3 sequence reads: CASSFFGLEETQYF. CDR3 nucleotide sequence: TGTGCCAGCAGCTTTTTCGGCCTAGAAGAGACCCAGTACTTC.

The chain uses TRBV3-1 (or the pseudogene TRBV3-2) and TRBJ2-1, with 14 bases that match TRBD2. Germline trimming cut 6 bases from V and 6 bases from J; bases unmatched to any gene: 7. This CDR3 comprises 16 residues. The germline V gene has CDR1 LGHDT and CDR2 YNNKEL (reference sequence). The CDR3 bases are TGTGCCAGCAGGCCCGGGACTAGCGGGGGCTTCAATGAGCAGTTCTTC. As protein: CASRPGTSGGFNEQFF.

The chain links TRBV6-6 to TRBJ2-7, with D perhaps matching TRBD1 (6 bases). V lost 5 bases, J lost 4 bases, and 15 bases lay in between. The CDR3 extends over 14 amino acids. Germline CDR1 and CDR2: MNHNY and SVGAGI (reference sequence). This CDR3 reads CASSHRDTSYEQYF. The CDR3 nucleotides read TGTGCCAGCAGTCACCGGGACACTTCTTACGAGCAGTACTTC.

V and J are TRBV5-6 and TRBJ2-2; 14 nucleotides agree with TRBD2. The V gene's germline CDR1 is SGHDT and CDR2 YYEEEE. The CDR3 is 16 residues long. V lost 5 bases, J lost 5 bases, and 5 bases stayed unmatched. In nucleotides, the CDR3 is TGTGCCAGCAGTCTGACTAGCGGGAGGGTTACCGGGGAGCTGTTTTTT. It codes for CASSLTSGRVTGELFF.

V usage is TRBV11-2 and J usage is TRBJ1-2; TRBD1 matches at 10 bases. There are 18 residues in the CDR3. Germline V CDR1 and CDR2: SGHAT, FQNNGV. V lost 4 bases and J lost 2; bases outside the gene matches: 13. The chain's CDR3 is CASSYRPGQGISNYGYTF. The CDR3 region has the DNA TGTGCCAGCAGCTATAGACCGGGACAGGGGATCTCGAACTATGGCTACACCTTC.

The chain carries TRBV11-2 and TRBJ2-7; TRBD1 agrees at 9 bases. Germline V gene sequence: CDR1 SGHAT, CDR2 FQNNGV. The CDR3 has 14 amino acids. The V gene end was trimmed by 1 base and the J gene end by 8 bases; junction bases not matched to a gene: 6. CDR3 loop: CASSLGQGVTQQYF. The DNA for the CDR3 is TGTGCCAGCAGCTTAGGACAGGGGGTAACTCAGCAGTACTTC.

This clone was seen just once. This sequence joins TRBV5-1 and TRBJ2-2; D perhaps matches TRBD1 (5 bases). CDR3 length: 15 residues. CDR1 and CDR2 from the germline V gene are SGHRS and YFSETQ. The V and J ends lost 0 bases and 4 bases respectively, with 10 bases between them. The CDR3 sequence is CASSLESGRTGELFF. Written as DNA, the CDR3 is TGCGCCAGCAGCTTGGAATCAGGGCGCACCGGGGAGCTGTTTTTT.

In nucleotides, the CDR3 is TGTGCCACCCGGCGGAGCGGGGAGGAGACCCAGTACTTC. It yields the protein CATRRSGEETQYF. This chain links TRBV24-1 with TRBJ2-5; 7 bases align to TRBD2. This CDR3 has 13 residues. CDR1 KGHDR and CDR2 SFDVKD come from the germline V gene. The trim removed 9 bases at V and 5 bases at J, leaving 8 bases unmatched.

This chain uses TRBV7-9 with TRBJ2-7, with 9 nucleotides matching TRBD2. The J segment lost 0 bases and the V segment lost 4 bases, leaving 7 bases of the junction unmatched. The CDR3 has 16 amino acids. Germline CDR1 is SEHNR and CDR2 is FQNEAQ (reference sequence). The CDR3, as DNA: TGTGCCAGCAGCTACCCGACTAGCGGATACTCCTACGAGCAGTACTTC. It is translated as CASSYPTSGYSYEQYF.

The V gene is TRBV5-1, the J gene TRBJ1-5, with a weak D call TRBD1 (5 bases). Germline CDR1 is SGHRS and CDR2 is YFSETQ. Trimming removed 0 bases from V and 5 bases from J, with 9 bases in between. The CDR3 totals 14 residues. The CDR3 DNA reads TGCGCCAGCAGCTTGGAGGCAGGGTATCAGCCCCAGCATTTT. It is translated as CASSLEAGYQPQHF.

V usage is TRBV2 and J usage is TRBJ2-7; 9 bases match TRBD2. From germline, CDR1 is SNHLY and CDR2 FYNNEI. V lost 5 bases and J lost 2; bases outside the gene matches: 4. CDR3 length equals 14 residues. CDR3 coding DNA: TGTGCCAGCAGTCCACTAGCGGGCCCCTACGAGCAGTACTTC. This gives the protein CASSPLAGPYEQYF.

The chain joins TRBV7-9 to TRBJ1-3; a weak D match, TRBD1 (5 bases). Germline lookup yields CDR1 SEHNR and CDR2 FQNEAQ (reference sequence). With 1 base removed from V and 2 bases from J, the gap between germline ends came to 15 bases. The CDR3 consists of 17 residues. The CDR3 spells CASSLGDSLSPGNTIYF. As DNA, the CDR3 is TGTGCCAGCAGCTTAGGCGACAGCCTGAGTCCTGGAAACACCATATATTTT.

This clone was picked up a small number of times. The rearrangement links TRBV7-2 to TRBJ2-3, with no clear D. Trimming pared 5 bases from V and 0 bases from J, leaving 9 bases between. CDR3 size: 14 residues. Germline V gene sequence: CDR1 SGHTA, CDR2 FQGNSA. The CDR3 coding sequence is TGTGCCAGCAGCCCCACTACTAGCACAGATACGCAGTATTTT. Translated: CASSPTTSTDTQYF.

V usage is TRBV28 and J usage is TRBJ1-5; 7 nucleotides match TRBD1. With V trimmed by 4 bases and J by 4 bases, 7 bases remained unmatched. Germline V lookup: CDR1 MDHEN, CDR2 SYDVKM. The CDR3 consists of 15 residues. CDR3 sequence reads: CASSSQDRWNQPQHF. CDR3 in DNA: TGTGCCAGCAGTTCCCAGGACAGGTGGAATCAGCCCCAGCATTTT.

The chain is built from TRBV29-1 and TRBJ2-5, with 7 bases fitting TRBD2. In germline, CDR1 is SQVTM, CDR2 ANQGSEA. J gave up 1 base and V 3 bases, and 2 bases lay outside the gene matches. This CDR3 region has 13 residues. The CDR3 DNA sequence: TGCAGCGTTGATCGGGGGGTCCAAGAGACCCAGTACTTC. Translation: CSVDRGVQETQYF. Supplemented by reference TRBV29-1 and TRBJ2-5, the full variable domain reads SAVISQKPSRDICQRGTSLTIQCQVDSQVTMMFWYRQQPGQSLTLIATANQGSEATYESGFVIDKFPISRPNLTFSTLTVSNMSPEDSSIYLCSVDRGVQETQYFGPGTRLLVL.

The V and J genes are TRBV30 and TRBJ1-6; perhaps TRBD1 as D (6 bases). Germline CDR1 reads GTSNPN; CDR2 reads SVGIG (reference sequence). The CDR3 is 16 residues long. Trimming removed 2 bases from V and 10 bases from J, with 21 bases in between. The CDR3 protein is CAWSRGLWAGESPLHF. CDR3 DNA: TGTGCCTGGAGTCGCGGGCTTTGGGCAGGGGAATCACCCCTCCACTTT. The variable domain in full, completed from reference TRBV30 and TRBJ1-6, reads SQTIHQWPATLVQPVGSPLSLECTVEGTSNPNLYWYRQAAGRGLQLLFYSVGIGQISSEVPQNLSASRPQDRQFILSSKKLLLSDSGFYLCAWSRGLWAGESPLHFGNGTRLTVT.

V and J are TRBV6-5 and TRBJ2-7, with D maybe TRBD2 (5 bases). CDR1 MNHEY and CDR2 SVGAGI come from the germline V gene. This CDR3 contains 14 residues. Deletions cut 7 bases from V and 1 base from J, with 14 bases between. CDR3 loop: CASTPGGGSYEQYF. The CDR3 DNA sequence: TGTGCCAGCACCCCCGGCGGAGGATCCTACGAGCAGTACTTC.